This note documents a single T cell receptor beta chain sequence. What it binds is unknown. The data were taken from a study of breast tumors, draining lymph nodes, adjacent tissues. Notes on the study in general: That most tumor T cells come from lymph nodes remained unproven. Compared with basal-like, luminal-like tumors shared significantly more repertoire with nontumor tissue. Most tumor T cells seemingly derive from lymph node, then expand in tumor.

TCRdb ran MiXCR on the multiplex PCR reads and lists one entry per CDR3 protein. In the table there are 66,000 or so distinct CDR3 sequences, roughly 40% of which are singletons. The CDR3 runs to 16 residues. Germline CDR1 DFQATT, CDR2 SNEGSKA (reference sequence). V lost 0 bases, J lost 0 bases, and 12 bases lay in between. This TCR came from a female donor with breast cancer. Some clones in this sample may be carry-over from other donors' samples. The sample taken for sequencing was breast tumor tissue. The chain couples TRBV20-1 to TRBJ1-3, with D unclear. CDR3 sequence reads: CSARDMTSSSGNTIYF. CDR3 sequence (DNA): TGCAGTGCTAGAGATATGACGAGTTCCTCTGGAAACACCATATATTTT.